Below are 20 T cell receptor beta chains sequenced from a single sample in a study of blood T cell repertoires in COVID-19. Repertoires were generated with immunoSEQ multiplex PCR, while TCRdb's copy carries only in-frame clones and drops some. Of some 300,000 clones detected, approximately 88% appear once; the ten largest clones hold under 8%. The source material was peripheral blood. These receptors were obtained from a woman between 25 and 40 years old who had recovered from COVID-19.

The chain's CDR3 is CASVRDRASGANVLTF. DNA for the CDR3: TGTGCCAGCGTCCGGGACAGAGCCTCTGGGGCCAACGTCCTGACTTTC. This chain uses TRBV18 with TRBJ2-6, with TRBD1 identical over 7 bases. The junction had 7 bases not matched to a gene; V was cut back by 8 bases and J by 0 bases. The length of the CDR3 is 16 residues. The germline gives CDR1 KGHSH, CDR2 LQKENI.

This clone came up once. The V call is TRBV10-3, the J call TRBJ2-1; the match to TRBD2 covers 13 bases. This CDR3 is built from 17 residues. Germline-derived CDR1 and CDR2 are ENHRY and SYGVKD. J lost 8 bases, V lost 2 bases, and 9 bases had no gene match. CDR3: CAISEAKTSGGDDEQFF. CDR3 DNA sequence: TGTGCCATCAGTGAGGCTAAAACTAGCGGGGGGGACGATGAGCAGTTCTTC.

The V call is TRBV7-2, the J call TRBJ1-2; possibly TRBD1 for D (5 bases). The CDR3 contains 14 residues. The V end was cut by 1 base, the J end by 2 bases, with 8 bases between. Germline V gene data show CDR1 as SGHTA and CDR2 as FQGNSA. The CDR3: CASSLGRGNYGYTF. In nucleotides, the CDR3 is TGTGCCAGCAGCTTAGGACGGGGGAACTATGGCTACACCTTC.

The CDR3 nucleotides read TGCGCCAGCAGTGGCACAGGCTTGGGAAACACCATATATTTT. Its translation is CASSGTGLGNTIYF. This chain connects TRBV10-2 to TRBJ1-3, with a weak D call TRBD1 (5 bases). Germline loops: CDR1 WSHSY, CDR2 SAAADI. The CDR3 sequence is 14 residues long. Trimming pared 4 bases from V and 4 bases from J, leaving 11 bases between.

This clone was counted a few times. The chain is built from TRBV18 and TRBJ2-2; possibly TRBD2 for D (6 bases). V lost 3 bases and J 2 bases, leaving 10 bases between the germline ends. Germline CDR1 KGHSH, CDR2 LQKENI. The CDR3 is 15 amino acids. CDR3 residues: CASSPGTANTGELFF. CDR3 DNA sequence: TGTGCCAGCTCACCGGGGACTGCTAACACCGGGGAGCTGTTTTTT.

This clone has a handful of counts. The V gene is TRBV19, the J gene TRBJ1-5; TRBD1 might be the D (5 bases). Per germline, CDR1 LNHDA and CDR2 SQIVND (reference sequence). V shed 7 bases and J shed 5 bases, with 15 bases lying between them. This CDR3 has 14 residues. In DNA form, the CDR3 reads TGTGCCAGTAATCAGTTGGGGCGCGATCAGCCCCAGCATTTT. It specifies CASNQLGRDQPQHF.

V gene TRBV24-1 combines with J gene TRBJ1-1, with D uncertain. Deletions cut 4 bases from V and 5 bases from J, with 13 bases between. Germline values: CDR1 KGHDR, CDR2 SFDVKD. CDR3 length: 14 residues. The CDR3 DNA sequence: TGTGCCACCAGTGACGGCCGATTCGGGACTGAAGCTTTCTTT. Encoded protein: CATSDGRFGTEAFF.

The rearrangement uses TRBV5-4 and TRBJ2-5; 10 bases map to TRBD2. Trimming at V came to 4 bases and at J to 3 bases, leaving 9 bases not matched to a gene. Germline lookup yields CDR1 SGHNT and CDR2 YYREEE (reference sequence). The CDR3 runs 16 residues. In nucleotides, the CDR3 is TGTGCCAGCAGCGCCGGGTCCAGCGGGGGGGAAGAGACCCAGTACTTC. It translates to CASSAGSSGGEETQYF.

This clone was observed a few times. This chain links TRBV10-3 with TRBJ2-2, with D perhaps TRBD2 (5 bases). Trimming took off 4 bases at V and 4 bases at J, with 19 bases between the two ends. The CDR3 runs to 17 residues. The germline V gene has CDR1 ENHRY and CDR2 SYGVKD. CDR3 nucleotides: TGTGCCATCAGTGGCCTCCCACTAGGAGGAGTCACCGGGGAGCTGTTTTTT. It yields the protein CAISGLPLGGVTGELFF.

This clone was counted once. The chain links TRBV5-6 to TRBJ1-1; 8 nucleotides line up with TRBD1. From germline, CDR1 is SGHDT and CDR2 YYEEEE. The CDR3 extends over 15 amino acids. V shed 0 bases, J shed 10 bases, and the junction held 11 bases outside the gene matches. For the CDR3, the DNA is TGTGCCAGCAGCTTGGGTGGACAGGGACTGCGGGGAGCTTTCTTT. It specifies CASSLGGQGLRGAFF.

This clone was detected only once. The genes are TRBV27 and TRBJ1-1; D uncertain. This CDR3 has 13 amino acids. V was cut by 8 bases and J by 4 bases, with 14 bases left in between. Germline V lookup: CDR1 MNHEY, CDR2 SMNVEV (reference sequence). This chain's CDR3 is CASYLSRGTEAFF. The CDR3 region has the DNA TGTGCCAGCTACCTTAGCCGGGGCACTGAAGCTTTCTTT.

The chain recombines TRBV5-1 with TRBJ2-7; 10 bases align to TRBD1. This CDR3 spans 14 amino acids. Germline CDR1 is SGHRS and CDR2 is YFSETQ. Unmatched junction bases numbered 13, after V lost 9 bases and J lost 7 bases. The CDR3 loop reads CATRRGQGPGEQYF. CDR3 DNA sequence: TGCGCCACCCGACGGGGACAGGGGCCCGGAGAGCAGTACTTC.

The CDR3 region has the DNA TGTGCCAGCAGTTTTAGTCGGAACACTGAAGCTTTCTTT. Translation: CASSFSRNTEAFF. This chain uses TRBV28 with TRBJ1-1; D unclear. CDR3 length equals 13 residues. Deletions cut 3 bases from V and 1 base from J, with 6 bases between. Germline-derived CDR1 and CDR2 are MDHEN and SYDVKM.

This clone was seen once. The chain uses TRBV24-1 and TRBJ1-1; possible D gene TRBD1, 6 bases. V dropped 4 bases and J dropped 11 bases, with 16 bases sitting between them. Germline V gives CDR1 KGHDR, CDR2 SFDVKD. The CDR3 has 13 amino acids. The CDR3 sequence is CATSDEGQLGAFF. The CDR3 DNA is TGTGCCACCAGTGACGAAGGACAGCTAGGTGCTTTCTTT.

This chain uses TRBV18 with TRBJ2-3; D is uncertain. The germline V gene has CDR1 KGHSH and CDR2 LQKENI. Deletions cut 3 bases from V and 10 bases from J, with 14 bases between. This CDR3 spans 13 amino acids. CDR3 sequence: CASSPGLLEPQYF. For the CDR3, the DNA is TGTGCCAGCTCACCTGGGCTGCTGGAACCGCAGTATTTT.

This rearrangement joins TRBV6-7 to TRBJ2-5; the D is unclear. TRBV6-7 belongs to the ORF category, with a function that is uncertain. Trimming pared 7 bases from V and 13 bases from J, leaving 10 bases between. The CDR3 runs 9 residues. The CDR3 reads CASKKTGYF. Here the CDR3 DNA reads TGTGCCAGCAAGAAGACTGGGTACTTC.

V usage is TRBV21-1 and J usage is TRBJ1-3; TRBD1, the table's D call, lacks a check against the DNA. TRBV21-1 is given as a pseudogene. The CDR3 runs to 15 residues. In DNA form, the CDR3 reads TGTGCCAGCAGCAAAGCTTCGGACAGCGGAAACACCATATATTTT. Amino acid sequence: CASSKASDSGNTIYF.

The chain joins TRBV29-1 to TRBJ2-1, with 14 nucleotides matching TRBD2. Germline assignment: CDR1 SQVTM and CDR2 ANQGSEA. The CDR3 runs to 15 residues. V was pared by 6 bases and J by 9 bases, with 10 bases of the junction left unmatched. The CDR3 DNA follows: TGCAGCGTCCTTCCCCGACTAGCGGGGGGGGGTGAGCAGTTCTTC. Its translation: CSVLPRLAGGGEQFF.

The J gene is TRBJ1-2, the V gene TRBV4-1, with 11 bases lining up with TRBD1. Germline values: CDR1 MGHRA, CDR2 YSYEKL. Trimming removed 0 bases from V and 4 bases from J; junction bases left unmatched: 13. This CDR3 has 19 amino acids. The CDR3 is CASSQEGGTGGVSSYGYTF. The CDR3 DNA reads as TGCGCCAGCAGCCAAGAAGGTGGGACAGGGGGAGTATCGAGCTATGGCTACACCTTC.

The J gene is TRBJ1-6, the V gene TRBV2; 7 bases are shared with TRBD1. V shed 5 bases, J shed 1 base, and the junction held 5 bases outside the gene matches. Germline CDR1 is SNHLY and CDR2 is FYNNEI. This CDR3 spans 16 amino acids. The CDR3 is CASSTGEESYNSPLHF. In DNA form, the CDR3 reads TGTGCCAGCAGTACAGGGGAAGAGTCCTATAATTCACCCCTCCACTTT.